Below, 21 T cell receptor beta chains from the same sample are listed, as sequenced in a study of Ad26.COV2.S vaccination and SARS-CoV-2 variants. Data came from immunoSEQ multiplex PCR; TCRdb stores just in-frame clones and leaves some out. Among about 460,000 clones listed, around 89% were seen once. The treatment is: 15 to 20 received Ad26.COV2.S at low or high dose, single or two shots; about five received placebo; per-sample allocation not given. Following the first vaccine or placebo injection, samples were taken on day 63. Here the sequenced sample was peripheral blood, taken in a trial of Ad26.COV2.S vaccine versus placebo. The receptors shown here come from a person between 18 and 59 years old who received the Ad26.COV2.S COVID-19 vaccine or a placebo.

This clone was found once. V and J are TRBV24-1 and TRBJ2-5; 15 nucleotides match TRBD2. Germline V gives CDR1 KGHDR, CDR2 SFDVKD. The V gene end was trimmed by 4 bases and the J gene end by 2 bases; junction bases not matched to a gene: 7. The CDR3 spans 18 residues. The DNA of the CDR3 is TGTGCCACCAGTGACACGGGCGGACTAGCGGGAGGGCAAGAGACCCAGTACTTC. Translated, it gives CATSDTGGLAGGQETQYF.

This clone was counted a single time. The genes are TRBV9 and TRBJ2-2; TRBD2 agrees at 13 bases. CDR3 length equals 19 residues. Germline V gene data show CDR1 as SGDLS and CDR2 as YYNGEE. Trimming took 0 bases from V and 3 from J; bases not matched to a gene: 8. The CDR3: CASSVEGPGLAGDTGELFF. CDR3 nucleotide sequence: TGTGCCAGCAGCGTAGAGGGGCCAGGACTAGCGGGGGACACCGGGGAGCTGTTTTTT.

This chain connects TRBV5-5 to TRBJ1-5, with TRBD1 identical over 8 bases. J gave up 7 bases and V 3 bases, and 9 bases lay outside the gene matches. CDR1 is SGHKS and CDR2 is YYEKEE in the germline V gene (reference sequence). CDR3 length equals 15 residues. DNA for the CDR3: TGTGCCAGCAGCTCCGACAGGGGTCGAGGACAGCCCCAGCATTTT. Its translation is CASSSDRGRGQPQHF.

The CDR3 DNA is TGCGCCAGCAGCCAAGTGGCGTCACACCGAGCCAATGAGCAGTTCTTC. Its protein is CASSQVASHRANEQFF. V is TRBV4-1 and J is TRBJ2-1, with D hard to call. The germline CDR1 and CDR2 sequences are MGHRA and YSYEKL. The CDR3 has 16 residues. The V gene lost 1 base and the J gene lost 6 bases, with 16 bases spanning the gap.

The gene calls are TRBV2 and TRBJ2-7; D call uncertain. CDR1 and CDR2 (germline): SNHLY, FYNNEI. V gave up 5 bases and J gave up 0 bases, with 5 bases separating them. This CDR3 is built from 12 residues. The CDR3 region has the DNA TGTGCCAGCAGTCCAAGCTCCTACGAGCAGTACTTC. Translated: CASSPSSYEQYF.

The J gene is TRBJ2-1, the V gene TRBV12-3 or TRBV12-4; D gene uncertain. There are 13 residues in the CDR3. V dropped 2 bases and J dropped 10 bases, with 12 bases sitting between them. CDR3 coding DNA: TGTGCCAGCAGTTTAAACAGCCCTGGGGAGCAGTTCTTC. This sequence encodes CASSLNSPGEQFF.

The gene calls are TRBV15 and TRBJ1-5; unclear D gene. Trimming left V 4 bases short and J 6 bases short, with 7 bases between. The CDR3 runs to 12 residues. CDR1 is LNHNV, CDR2 YYDKDF, per germline (reference sequence). The CDR3 nucleotides are TGTGCCACCAGCACCGGACGTCAGCCCCAGCATTTT. Amino acids: CATSTGRQPQHF.

The chain joins TRBV20-1 to TRBJ2-3; no clear D gene. This CDR3 is 14 amino acids long. V lost 3 bases and J 0 bases, leaving 10 bases between the germline ends. CDR1 and CDR2 (germline): DFQATT, SNEGSKA (reference sequence). The CDR3 sequence is CSASGPTSTDTQYF. Written as DNA, the CDR3 is TGCAGTGCTAGTGGGCCTACCAGCACAGATACGCAGTATTTT.

The chain employs TRBV29-1 and TRBJ1-1; a weak D match, TRBD1 (6 bases). V was trimmed by 4 bases and J by 0 bases, leaving 9 bases between them. The CDR3 length is 13 residues. Germline V gene lookup returns CDR1 SQVTM and CDR2 ANQGSEA. The DNA of the CDR3 is TGCAGCGTTGTCGGGGGCATGAACACTGAAGCTTTCTTT. The encoded protein is CSVVGGMNTEAFF.

In nucleotides, the CDR3 is TGCAGCGTTGAGGGACTAGCGGACGGTGAGCAGTTCTTC. This sequence encodes CSVEGLADGEQFF. The gene calls are TRBV29-1 and TRBJ2-1; 11 bases are shared with TRBD2. CDR1 is SQVTM, CDR2 ANQGSEA, per germline. V shed 3 bases and J 9 bases; nucleotides not matched to a gene: 4. This CDR3 spans 13 amino acids.

In its sample, this clone was seen once. V gene TRBV28 combines with J gene TRBJ1-2; D possibly corresponds to TRBD1 (5 bases). The germline V gene has CDR1 MDHEN and CDR2 SYDVKM. V was clipped by 6 bases and J by 4 bases, with 18 bases between them. This CDR3 is 15 amino acids long. This chain's CDR3 is CASRPRVGTAYGYTF. The CDR3 bases are TGTGCCAGCAGACCTAGGGTGGGGACGGCCTATGGCTACACCTTC.

This chain uses TRBV21-1 with TRBJ1-4. TRBV21-1 is marked as a pseudogene. This CDR3 is built from 11 residues. This chain's CDR3 is CASMQVEKLFF. The CDR3 DNA sequence: TGTGCCAGCATGCAAGTTGAAAAACTGTTTTTT.

This chain uses TRBV30 with TRBJ2-7; D may match TRBD1 or TRBD2 (6 bases each). The CDR3 consists of 14 residues. Germline assignment: CDR1 GTSNPN and CDR2 SVGIG (reference sequence). V was cut by 4 bases and J by 7 bases, with 20 bases left in between. CDR3 amino acids: CAWTRRGALREQYF. The CDR3 DNA sequence: TGTGCCTGGACCAGAAGGGGGGCCCTTAGGGAGCAGTACTTC. Based on the CDR3 plus reference TRBV30 and TRBJ2-7, the full variable domain is SQTIHQWPATLVQPVGSPLSLECTVEGTSNPNLYWYRQAAGRGLQLLFYSVGIGQISSEVPQNLSASRPQDRQFILSSKKLLLSDSGFYLCAWTRRGALREQYFGPGTRLTVT.

This clone showed up just once. V usage is TRBV7-9 and J usage is TRBJ2-5, with TRBD2 identical over 11 bases. CDR1 and CDR2 from the germline V gene are SEHNR and FQNEAQ (reference sequence). The CDR3 has 13 amino acids. The ends lost 10 bases at V and 3 bases at J; junction bases unmatched: 4. The CDR3 coding sequence is TGTGCCAAACAGGGACTAGCGGAAGAGACCCAGTACTTC. Protein sequence: CAKQGLAEETQYF.

This sequence joins TRBV2 and TRBJ2-5; D remains ambiguous. This CDR3 is built from 13 residues. Per the germline V gene, CDR1 is SNHLY and CDR2 is FYNNEI. V was pared by 3 bases and J by 2 bases, with 7 bases between. The CDR3 DNA sequence: TGTGCCAGCAGTGAGTGGCCGCAAGAGACCCAGTACTTC. As protein: CASSEWPQETQYF.

V and J are TRBV7-8 and TRBJ2-1, with D tentatively TRBD2 (6 bases). Germline V gene sequence: CDR1 SGHVS, CDR2 FQNEAQ. This CDR3 is 15 amino acids long. With 6 bases removed from V and 4 bases from J, the gap between germline ends came to 16 bases. The CDR3 DNA sequence: TGTGCCAGCAGGGGGTTATGGGGGGAATACAATGAGCAGTTCTTC. Its protein product is CASRGLWGEYNEQFF.

The V gene is TRBV7-9, the J gene TRBJ2-7; TRBD1 or TRBD2 may be the D gene (7 bases each). The CDR3 is 12 amino acids. Trimming shortened V by 5 bases and J by 5 bases, and 10 bases separated the two germline ends. Germline V gene lookup returns CDR1 SEHNR and CDR2 FQNEAQ (reference sequence). Here the CDR3 reads CASSPGGDEQYF. The CDR3 coding sequence is TGTGCCAGCAGCCCAGGGGGGGACGAGCAGTACTTC.

This clone was detected only a few times. The J gene is TRBJ1-5, the V gene TRBV5-8, with 7 bases aligning to TRBD1. The V segment lost 3 bases and the J segment 5 bases; nucleotides outside the gene matches: 8. Germline V lookup: CDR1 SGHTS, CDR2 YDEGEE. This CDR3 has 15 residues. In nucleotides, the CDR3 is TGTGCCAGCAGCTCGTTACAGGGGCGGCATCAGCCCCAGCATTTT. Encoded protein: CASSSLQGRHQPQHF.

The chain couples TRBV30 to TRBJ1-1; a weak D match, TRBD1 (5 bases). V lost 4 bases to trimming and J lost 5 bases, with 11 bases between them. This CDR3 region has 12 residues. Germline CDR1 reads GTSNPN; CDR2 reads SVGIG (reference sequence). CDR3 region: CAWKEGSTEAFF. CDR3 DNA: TGTGCCTGGAAAGAGGGGTCAACTGAAGCTTTCTTT.

This sequence joins TRBV4-3 and TRBJ1-2; D ambiguous. The CDR3 contains 16 residues. The germline gives CDR1 LGHNA, CDR2 YSLEER. The ends were cut back, 1 base at V and 2 bases at J, with 14 bases in the middle. The CDR3: CASSQAEGLTNYGYTF. CDR3 DNA: TGCGCCAGCAGCCAAGCTGAGGGCCTTACCAACTATGGCTACACCTTC.

V is TRBV6-5 and J is TRBJ1-6; the match to TRBD1 covers 9 bases. V lost 6 bases to trimming and J lost 10 bases; unmatched junction nucleotides: 7. Germline CDR1 MNHEY, CDR2 SVGAGI. The CDR3 consists of 14 residues. CDR3 DNA: TGTGCCAGCAGGGGACAGGGAGAGACCTCACCCCTCCACTTT. It codes for CASRGQGETSPLHF.